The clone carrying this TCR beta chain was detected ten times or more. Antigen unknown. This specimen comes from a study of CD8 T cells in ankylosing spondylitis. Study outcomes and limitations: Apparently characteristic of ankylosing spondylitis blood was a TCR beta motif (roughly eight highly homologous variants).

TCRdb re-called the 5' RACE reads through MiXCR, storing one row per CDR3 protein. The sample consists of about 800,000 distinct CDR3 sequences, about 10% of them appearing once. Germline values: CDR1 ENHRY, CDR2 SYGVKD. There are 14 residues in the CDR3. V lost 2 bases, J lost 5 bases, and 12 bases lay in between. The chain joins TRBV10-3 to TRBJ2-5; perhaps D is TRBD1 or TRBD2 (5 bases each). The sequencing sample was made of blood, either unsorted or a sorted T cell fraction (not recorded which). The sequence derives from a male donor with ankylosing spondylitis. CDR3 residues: CAISEARDGETQYF. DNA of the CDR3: TGTGCCATCAGTGAGGCCAGGGACGGGGAGACCCAGTACTTC.